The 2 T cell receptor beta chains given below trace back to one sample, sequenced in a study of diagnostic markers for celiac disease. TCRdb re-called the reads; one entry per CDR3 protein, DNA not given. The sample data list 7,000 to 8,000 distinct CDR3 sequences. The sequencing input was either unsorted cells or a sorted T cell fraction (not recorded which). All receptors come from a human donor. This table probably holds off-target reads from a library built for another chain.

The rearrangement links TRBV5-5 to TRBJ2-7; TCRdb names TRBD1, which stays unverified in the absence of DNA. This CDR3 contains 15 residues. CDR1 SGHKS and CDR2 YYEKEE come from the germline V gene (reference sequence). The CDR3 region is CASSKGTGSLYEQYF.

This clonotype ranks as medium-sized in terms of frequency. CDR3 protein: CSARDLASGSYEQYF. The chain carries TRBV20-1 and TRBJ2-7; the TRBD2 assignment by TCRdb is unverifiable without DNA. Germline V CDR1 and CDR2: DFQATT, SNEGSKA (reference sequence). The CDR3 runs 15 residues.